The clone carrying this T cell receptor (beta chain) was detected ten times or more. Trimming took off 6 bases at V and 3 bases at J, with 9 bases between the two ends. Germline-derived CDR1 and CDR2 are MGHDK and SYGVNS. The CDR3 has 12 amino acids. This entry comes from a study of T-cell reconstitution after alpha-beta-depleted transplantation in children. A library of TCRbeta sequences, prepared with unique molecular identifiers, was generated. TCRdb fed the PCR reads into MiXCR, producing one record per CDR3 protein. The sample has approximately 240,000 distinct CDR3 sequences; about 9.6% are singletons.

The chain couples TRBV25-1 to TRBJ2-7, with D possibly TRBD2 on 6 matching bases. Specimen: PBMCs from the stem cell graft donor, collected from the stem cell graft. This TCR was sampled from a human donor who donated a stem cell graft to a child with SCID. CDR3 amino acids: CASSAGGYEQYF. The CDR3 DNA reads TGTGCCAGCAGCGCCGGGGGCTACGAGCAGTACTTC.